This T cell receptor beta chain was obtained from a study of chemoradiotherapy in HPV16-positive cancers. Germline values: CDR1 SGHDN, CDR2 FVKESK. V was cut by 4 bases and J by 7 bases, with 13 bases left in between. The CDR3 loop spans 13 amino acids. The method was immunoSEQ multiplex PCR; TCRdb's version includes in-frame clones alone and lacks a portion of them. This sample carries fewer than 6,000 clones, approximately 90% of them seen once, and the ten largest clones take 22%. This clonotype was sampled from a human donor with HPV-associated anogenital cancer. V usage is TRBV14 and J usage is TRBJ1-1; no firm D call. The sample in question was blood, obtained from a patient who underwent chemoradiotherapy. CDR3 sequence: CASSRGRVGEAFF. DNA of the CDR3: TGTGCCAGCAGCCGCGGGAGGGTGGGTGAAGCTTTCTTT.